This TCR beta chain was profiled in a study of T cells in Graves' hyperthyroidism and ophthalmopathy. Per the germline V gene, CDR1 is SEHNR and CDR2 is FQNEAQ (reference sequence). Trimming took 6 bases from V and 3 from J, leaving 11 bases between them. The CDR3 runs 14 residues. Amplification of TCR beta CDR3 regions used RNA as the template. The HTBI primer set drove a first-round RT-PCR of the TCR CDR3. TCRdb re-called the multiplex PCR reads with MiXCR, one entry per CDR3 protein. The top ten clones hold around 21% of a sample with approximately 400,000 distinct CDR3 sequences, approximately 13% of them seen once.

Sequencing was done on a sample of blood. This clonotype was sampled from a man in his thirties or forties with Graves' hyperthyroidism that later progressed to Graves' ophthalmopathy. The V and J genes are TRBV7-9 and TRBJ1-4, with D hard to call. The CDR3 is CASSQSLANEKLFF. The CDR3 nucleotides are TGTGCCAGCAGTCAGTCTTTGGCTAATGAAAAACTGTTTTTT.